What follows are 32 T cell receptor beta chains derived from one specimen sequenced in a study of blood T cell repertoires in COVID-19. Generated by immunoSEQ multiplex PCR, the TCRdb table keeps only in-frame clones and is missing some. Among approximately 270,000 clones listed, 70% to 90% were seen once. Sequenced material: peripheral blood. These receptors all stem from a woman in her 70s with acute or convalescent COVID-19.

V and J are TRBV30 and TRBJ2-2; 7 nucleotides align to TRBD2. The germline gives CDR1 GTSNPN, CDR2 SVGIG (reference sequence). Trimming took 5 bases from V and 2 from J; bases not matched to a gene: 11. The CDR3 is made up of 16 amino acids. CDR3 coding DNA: TGTGCCTGGGCCGATAAGCGGGGCCATAACACCGGGGAGCTGTTTTTT. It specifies CAWADKRGHNTGELFF.

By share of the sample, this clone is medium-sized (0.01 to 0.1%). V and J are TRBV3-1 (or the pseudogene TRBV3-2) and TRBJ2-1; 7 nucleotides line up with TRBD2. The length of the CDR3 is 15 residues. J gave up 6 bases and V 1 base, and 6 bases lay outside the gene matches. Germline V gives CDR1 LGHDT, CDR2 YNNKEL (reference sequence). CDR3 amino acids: CASSQGLAPGNEQFF. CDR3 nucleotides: TGTGCCAGCAGCCAAGGACTAGCCCCGGGCAATGAGCAGTTCTTC.

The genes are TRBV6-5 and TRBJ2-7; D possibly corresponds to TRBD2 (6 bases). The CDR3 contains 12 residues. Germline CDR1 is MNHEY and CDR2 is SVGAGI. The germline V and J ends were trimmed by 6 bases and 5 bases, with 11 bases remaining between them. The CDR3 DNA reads TGTGCCAGCAGGGGGGGACCCCACGAGCAGTACTTC. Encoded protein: CASRGGPHEQYF.

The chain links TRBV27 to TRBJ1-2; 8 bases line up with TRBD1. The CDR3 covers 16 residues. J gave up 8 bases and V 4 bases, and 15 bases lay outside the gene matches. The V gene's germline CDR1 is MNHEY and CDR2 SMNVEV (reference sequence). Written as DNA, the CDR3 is TGTGCCAGCAGTTATGGACAGGGAGGTGGGAGGACCGGCTACACCTTC. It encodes CASSYGQGGGRTGYTF.

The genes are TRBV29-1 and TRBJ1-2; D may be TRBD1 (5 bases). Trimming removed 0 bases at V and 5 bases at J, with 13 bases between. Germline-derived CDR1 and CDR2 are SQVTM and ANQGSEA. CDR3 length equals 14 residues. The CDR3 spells CSVEDPRAGYGYTF. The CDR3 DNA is TGCAGCGTTGAAGATCCCAGGGCGGGATATGGCTACACCTTC.

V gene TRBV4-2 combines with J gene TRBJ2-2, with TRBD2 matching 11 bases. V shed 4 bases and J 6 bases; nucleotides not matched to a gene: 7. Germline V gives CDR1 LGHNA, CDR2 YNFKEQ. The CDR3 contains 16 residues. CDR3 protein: CASSPLLAGGAGELFF. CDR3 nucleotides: TGTGCCAGCAGCCCTCTTCTAGCGGGGGGAGCCGGGGAGCTGTTTTTT.

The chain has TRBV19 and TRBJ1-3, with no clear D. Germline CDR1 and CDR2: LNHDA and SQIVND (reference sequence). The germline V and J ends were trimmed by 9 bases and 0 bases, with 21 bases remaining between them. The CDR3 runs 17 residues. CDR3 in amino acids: CASRISLASGSGNTIYF. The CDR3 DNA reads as TGTGCCAGCAGAATATCACTTGCTTCTGGCTCTGGAAACACCATATATTTT.

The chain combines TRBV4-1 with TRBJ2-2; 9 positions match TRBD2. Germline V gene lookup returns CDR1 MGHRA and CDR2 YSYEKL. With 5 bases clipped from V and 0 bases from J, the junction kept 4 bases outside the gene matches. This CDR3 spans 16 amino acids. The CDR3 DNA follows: TGCGCCAGCAGCGGTGGCGGGGGGGCGAACACCGGGGAGCTGTTTTTT. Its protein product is CASSGGGGANTGELFF.

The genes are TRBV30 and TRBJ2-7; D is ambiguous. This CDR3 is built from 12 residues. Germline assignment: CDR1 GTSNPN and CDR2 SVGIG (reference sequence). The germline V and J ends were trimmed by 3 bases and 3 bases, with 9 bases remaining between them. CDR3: CAWSAAVYEQYF. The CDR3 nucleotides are TGTGCCTGGAGCGCCGCAGTCTACGAGCAGTACTTC.

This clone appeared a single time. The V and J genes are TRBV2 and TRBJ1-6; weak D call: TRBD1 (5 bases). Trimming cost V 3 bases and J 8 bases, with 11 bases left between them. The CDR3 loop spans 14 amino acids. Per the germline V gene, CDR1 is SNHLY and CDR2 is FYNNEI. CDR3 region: CASSEQGMDSPLHF. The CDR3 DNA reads TGTGCCAGCAGTGAGCAGGGTATGGATTCACCCCTCCACTTT. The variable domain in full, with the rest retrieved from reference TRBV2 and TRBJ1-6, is EPEVTQTPSHQVTQMGQEVILRCVPISNHLYFYWYRQILGQKVEFLVSFYNNEISEKSEIFDDQFSVERPDGSNFTLKIRSTKLEDSAMYFCASSEQGMDSPLHFGNGTRLTVT.

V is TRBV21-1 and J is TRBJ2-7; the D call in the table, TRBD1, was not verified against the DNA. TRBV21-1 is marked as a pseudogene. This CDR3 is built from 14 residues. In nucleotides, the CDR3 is TGTGCCAGGCCCGACGGGACAGGGTATGACGAGCAGTACTTC. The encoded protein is CARPDGTGYDEQYF.

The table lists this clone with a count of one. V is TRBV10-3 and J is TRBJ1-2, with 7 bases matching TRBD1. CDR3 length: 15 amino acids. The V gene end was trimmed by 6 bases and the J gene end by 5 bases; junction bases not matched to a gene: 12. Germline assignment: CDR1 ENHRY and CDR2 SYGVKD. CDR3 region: CAISQSGTEFYGYTF. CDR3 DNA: TGTGCCATCAGCCAATCCGGGACAGAGTTTTATGGCTACACCTTC.

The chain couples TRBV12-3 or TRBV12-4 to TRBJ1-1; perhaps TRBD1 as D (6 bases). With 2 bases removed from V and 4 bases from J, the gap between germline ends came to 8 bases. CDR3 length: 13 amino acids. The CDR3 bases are TGTGCCAGCAGTTTAAAAGGGGGCACTGAAGCTTTCTTT. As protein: CASSLKGGTEAFF.

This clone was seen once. CDR3 in DNA: TGTGCCAGCAGCCTTCCGGTAGTCAACACTGAAGCTTTCTTT. Translation: CASSLPVVNTEAFF. The gene calls are TRBV7-9 and TRBJ1-1, with D uncertain. V was pared by 5 bases and J by 2 bases, with 12 bases between. There are 14 residues in the CDR3. Germline loops: CDR1 SEHNR, CDR2 FQNEAQ (reference sequence).

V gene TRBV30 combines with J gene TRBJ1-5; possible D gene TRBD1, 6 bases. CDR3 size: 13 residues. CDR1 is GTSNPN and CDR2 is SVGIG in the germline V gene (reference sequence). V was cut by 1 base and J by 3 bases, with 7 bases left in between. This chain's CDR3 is CAWSGDNNQPQHF. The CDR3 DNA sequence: TGTGCCTGGAGTGGGGACAACAATCAGCCCCAGCATTTT.

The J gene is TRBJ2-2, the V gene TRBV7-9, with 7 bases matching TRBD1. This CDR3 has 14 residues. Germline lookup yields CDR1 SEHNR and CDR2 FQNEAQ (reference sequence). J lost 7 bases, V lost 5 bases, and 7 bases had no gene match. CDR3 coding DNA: TGTGCCAGCAGCACGGGACAGACTTTCGGGGAGCTGTTTTTT. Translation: CASSTGQTFGELFF. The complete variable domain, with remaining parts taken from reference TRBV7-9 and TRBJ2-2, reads DTGVSQNPRHKITKRGQNVTFRCDPISEHNRLYWYRQTLGQGPEFLTYFQNEAQLEKSRLLSDRFSAERPKGSFSTLEIQRTEQGDSAMYLCASSTGQTFGELFFGEGSRLTVL.

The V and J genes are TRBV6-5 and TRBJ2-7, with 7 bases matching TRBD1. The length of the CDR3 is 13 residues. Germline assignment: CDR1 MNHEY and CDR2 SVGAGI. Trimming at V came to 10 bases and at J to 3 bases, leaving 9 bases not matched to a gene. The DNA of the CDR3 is TGTGCCACCACTAGGGGGCTTGGCTACGAGCAGTACTTC. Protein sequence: CATTRGLGYEQYF.

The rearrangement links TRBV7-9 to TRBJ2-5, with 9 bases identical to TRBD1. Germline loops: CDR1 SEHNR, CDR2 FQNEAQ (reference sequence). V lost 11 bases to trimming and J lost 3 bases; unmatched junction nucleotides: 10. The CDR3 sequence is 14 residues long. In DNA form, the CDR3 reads TGTGCCGCCGGGAGAGGGACAGGGAAAGAGACCCAGTACTTC. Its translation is CAAGRGTGKETQYF. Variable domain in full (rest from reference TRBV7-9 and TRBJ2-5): DTGVSQNPRHKITKRGQNVTFRCDPISEHNRLYWYRQTLGQGPEFLTYFQNEAQLEKSRLLSDRFSAERPKGSFSTLEIQRTEQGDSAMYLCAAGRGTGKETQYFGPGTRLLVL.

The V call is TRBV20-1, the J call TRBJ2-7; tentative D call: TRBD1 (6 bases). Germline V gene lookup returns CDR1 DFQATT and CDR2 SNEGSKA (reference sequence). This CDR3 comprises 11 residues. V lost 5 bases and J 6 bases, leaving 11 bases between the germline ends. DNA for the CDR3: TGCAGTGCTCCCCCAGGGGCCGAGCAGTACTTC. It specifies CSAPPGAEQYF.

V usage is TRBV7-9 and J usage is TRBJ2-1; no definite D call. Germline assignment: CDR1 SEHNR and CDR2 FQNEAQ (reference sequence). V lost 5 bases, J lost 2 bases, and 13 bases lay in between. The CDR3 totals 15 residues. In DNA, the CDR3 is TGTGCCAGCAGCCCCATCGGAGAGGCCTACAATGAGCAGTTCTTC. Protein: CASSPIGEAYNEQFF.

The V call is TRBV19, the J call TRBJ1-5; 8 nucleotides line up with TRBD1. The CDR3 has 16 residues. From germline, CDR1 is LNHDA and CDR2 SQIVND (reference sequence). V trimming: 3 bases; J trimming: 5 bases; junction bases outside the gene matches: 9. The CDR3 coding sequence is TGTGCCAGTAGTATTGCCGGACAGGGTCTGGATCAGCCCCAGCATTTT. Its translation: CASSIAGQGLDQPQHF.

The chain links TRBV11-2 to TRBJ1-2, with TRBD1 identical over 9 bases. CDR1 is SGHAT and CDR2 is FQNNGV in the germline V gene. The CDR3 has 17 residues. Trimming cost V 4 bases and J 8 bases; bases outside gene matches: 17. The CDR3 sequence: CASSSRGTTQGAGGYTF. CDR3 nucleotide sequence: TGTGCCAGCAGCTCCCGCGGTACAACACAGGGGGCTGGGGGCTACACCTTC. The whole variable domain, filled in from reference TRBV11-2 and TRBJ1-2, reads EAGVAQSPRYKIIEKRQSVAFWCNPISGHATLYWYQQILGQGPKLLIQFQNNGVVDDSQLPKDRFSAERLKGVDSTLKIQPAKLEDSAVYLCASSSRGTTQGAGGYTFGSGTRLTVV.

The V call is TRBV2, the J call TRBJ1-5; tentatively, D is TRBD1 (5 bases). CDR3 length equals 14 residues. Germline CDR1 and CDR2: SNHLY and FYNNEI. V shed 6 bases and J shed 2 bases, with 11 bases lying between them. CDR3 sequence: CASSGGMGNQPQHF. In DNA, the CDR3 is TGTGCCAGCAGCGGGGGGATGGGCAATCAGCCCCAGCATTTT.

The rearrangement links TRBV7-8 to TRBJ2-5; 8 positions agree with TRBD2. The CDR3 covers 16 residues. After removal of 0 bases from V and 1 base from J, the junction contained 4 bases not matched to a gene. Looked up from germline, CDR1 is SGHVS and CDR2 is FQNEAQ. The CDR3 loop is CASSLASGELQETQYF. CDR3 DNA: TGTGCCAGCAGCTTAGCTAGCGGGGAACTCCAAGAGACCCAGTACTTC.

CDR3 DNA: TGCGCCAGCAGCTGGGAGGGGACTAATGAAAAACTGTTTTTT. Its protein product is CASSWEGTNEKLFF. The rearrangement joins TRBV5-1 to TRBJ1-4; tentative D call: TRBD1 (5 bases). The CDR3 is made up of 14 amino acids. Germline values: CDR1 SGHRS, CDR2 YFSETQ. The V and J ends lost 3 bases and 2 bases respectively, with 8 bases between them.

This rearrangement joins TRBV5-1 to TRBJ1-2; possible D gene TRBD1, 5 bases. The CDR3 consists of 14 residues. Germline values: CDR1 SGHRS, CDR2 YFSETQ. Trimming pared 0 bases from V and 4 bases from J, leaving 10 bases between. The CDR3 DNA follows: TGCGCCAGCAGCTTGGCCTCGACAGCCTATGGCTACACCTTC. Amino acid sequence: CASSLASTAYGYTF.

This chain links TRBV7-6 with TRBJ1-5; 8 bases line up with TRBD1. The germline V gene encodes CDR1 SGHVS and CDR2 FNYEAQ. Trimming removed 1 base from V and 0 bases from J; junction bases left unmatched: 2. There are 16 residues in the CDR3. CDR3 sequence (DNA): TGTGCCAGCAGCTTAGGACAGGGGCTTAGCAATCAGCCCCAGCATTTT. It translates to CASSLGQGLSNQPQHF.

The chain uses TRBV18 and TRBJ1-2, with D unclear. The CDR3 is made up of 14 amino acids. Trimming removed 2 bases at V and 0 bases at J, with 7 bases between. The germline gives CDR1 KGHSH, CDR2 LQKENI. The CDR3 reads CASSPVESNYGYTF. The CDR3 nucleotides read TGTGCCAGCTCACCAGTAGAGTCTAACTATGGCTACACCTTC.

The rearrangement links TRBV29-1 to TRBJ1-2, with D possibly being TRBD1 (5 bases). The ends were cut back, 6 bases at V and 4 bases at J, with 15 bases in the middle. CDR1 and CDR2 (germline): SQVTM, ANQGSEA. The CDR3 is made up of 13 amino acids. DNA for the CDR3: TGCAGCGTCTCCCCCCGGGGGTCCTATGGCTACACCTTC. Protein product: CSVSPRGSYGYTF.

The CDR3 sequence is CASSLVVGGGEQYF. The CDR3 coding sequence is TGCGCCAGCAGCTTGGTAGTAGGGGGTGGTGAGCAGTACTTC. This chain uses TRBV5-1 with TRBJ2-7; tentative D call: TRBD1 (6 bases). The CDR3 contains 14 residues. With 0 bases removed from V and 7 bases from J, the gap between germline ends came to 14 bases. Germline V lookup: CDR1 SGHRS, CDR2 YFSETQ.

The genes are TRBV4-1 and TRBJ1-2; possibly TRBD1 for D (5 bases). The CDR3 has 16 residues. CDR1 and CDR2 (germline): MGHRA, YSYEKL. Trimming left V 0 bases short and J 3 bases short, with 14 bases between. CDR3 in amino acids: CASSQDRVEVDYGYTF. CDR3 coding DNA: TGCGCCAGCAGCCAAGACAGGGTCGAGGTGGACTATGGCTACACCTTC.

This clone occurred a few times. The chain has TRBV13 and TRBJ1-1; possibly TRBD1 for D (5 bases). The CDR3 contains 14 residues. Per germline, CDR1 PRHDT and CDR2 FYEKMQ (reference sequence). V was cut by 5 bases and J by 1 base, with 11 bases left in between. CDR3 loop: CASSPRQSNTEAFF. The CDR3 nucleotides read TGTGCCAGCAGCCCCCGACAGTCGAACACTGAAGCTTTCTTT. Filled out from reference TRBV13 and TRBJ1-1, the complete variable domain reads AAGVIQSPRHLIKEKRETATLKCYPIPRHDTVYWYQQGPGQDPQFLISFYEKMQSDKGSIPDRFSAQQFSDYHSELNMSSLELGDSALYFCASSPRQSNTEAFFGQGTRLTVV.